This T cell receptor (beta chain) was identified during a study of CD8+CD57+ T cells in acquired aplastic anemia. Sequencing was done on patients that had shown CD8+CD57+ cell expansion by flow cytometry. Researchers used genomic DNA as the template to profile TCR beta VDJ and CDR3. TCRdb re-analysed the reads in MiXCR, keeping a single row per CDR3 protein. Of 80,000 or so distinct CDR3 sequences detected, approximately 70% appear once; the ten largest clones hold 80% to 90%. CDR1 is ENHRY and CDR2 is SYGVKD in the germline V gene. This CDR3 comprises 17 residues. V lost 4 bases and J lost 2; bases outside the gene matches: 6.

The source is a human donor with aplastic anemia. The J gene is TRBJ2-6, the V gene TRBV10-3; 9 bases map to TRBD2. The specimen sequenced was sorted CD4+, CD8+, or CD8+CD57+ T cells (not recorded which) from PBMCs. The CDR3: CAISGGGGATGANVLTF. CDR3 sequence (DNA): TGTGCCATCAGTGGGGGCGGGGGGGCTACTGGGGCCAACGTCCTGACTTTC.